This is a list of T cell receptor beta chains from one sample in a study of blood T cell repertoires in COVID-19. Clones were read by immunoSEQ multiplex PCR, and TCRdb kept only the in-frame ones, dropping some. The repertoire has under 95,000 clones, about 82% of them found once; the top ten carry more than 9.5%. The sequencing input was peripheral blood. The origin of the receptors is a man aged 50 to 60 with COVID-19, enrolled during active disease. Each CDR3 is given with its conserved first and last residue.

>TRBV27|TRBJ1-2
CASSLFATGVENYGYTF
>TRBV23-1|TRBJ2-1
CASTQFRTGQGGFGQFF
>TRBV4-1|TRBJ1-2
CASSQGFGTDYGYTF
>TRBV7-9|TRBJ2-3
CASSLGAGGPGTDTQYF
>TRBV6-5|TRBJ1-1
CASGHRGRLNTEAFF
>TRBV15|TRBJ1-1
CATSTTGRNTEAFF
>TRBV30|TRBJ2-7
CAWNPTTGTFSYEQYF
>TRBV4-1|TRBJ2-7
CASSLAGTNNYEQYF
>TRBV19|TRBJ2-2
CASSTLTGRATGELFF
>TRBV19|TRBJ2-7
CASSRTSSYEQYF
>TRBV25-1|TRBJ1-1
CASSDLEMNTEAFF
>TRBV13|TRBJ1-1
CASSVRANTEAFF
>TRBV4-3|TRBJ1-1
CASSQDSQVNTEAFF
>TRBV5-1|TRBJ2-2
CASSRLAGEAGELFF
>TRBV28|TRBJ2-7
CASSSIRTSGRYEQYF
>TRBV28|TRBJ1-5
CASSPGQTSNQPQHF